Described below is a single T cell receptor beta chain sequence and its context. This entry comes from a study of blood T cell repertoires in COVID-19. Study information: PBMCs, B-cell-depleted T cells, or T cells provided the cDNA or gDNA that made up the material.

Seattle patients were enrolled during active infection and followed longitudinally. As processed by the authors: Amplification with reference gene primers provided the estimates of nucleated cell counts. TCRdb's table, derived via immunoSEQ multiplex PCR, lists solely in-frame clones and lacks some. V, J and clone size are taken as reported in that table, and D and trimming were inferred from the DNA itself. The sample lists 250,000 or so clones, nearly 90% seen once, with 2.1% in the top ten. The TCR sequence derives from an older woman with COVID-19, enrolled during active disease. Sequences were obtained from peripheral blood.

The CDR3 spells CASSQERIANYGYTF. CDR3 DNA sequence: TGTGCCAGCAGCCAAGAGCGTATAGCTAACTATGGCTACACCTTC. This chain uses TRBV3-1 (or the pseudogene TRBV3-2) with TRBJ1-2; D not certain. Trimming removed 0 bases from V and 0 bases from J, with 8 bases in between. Per the germline V gene, CDR1 is LGHDT and CDR2 is YNNKEL (reference sequence). This CDR3 has 15 residues.